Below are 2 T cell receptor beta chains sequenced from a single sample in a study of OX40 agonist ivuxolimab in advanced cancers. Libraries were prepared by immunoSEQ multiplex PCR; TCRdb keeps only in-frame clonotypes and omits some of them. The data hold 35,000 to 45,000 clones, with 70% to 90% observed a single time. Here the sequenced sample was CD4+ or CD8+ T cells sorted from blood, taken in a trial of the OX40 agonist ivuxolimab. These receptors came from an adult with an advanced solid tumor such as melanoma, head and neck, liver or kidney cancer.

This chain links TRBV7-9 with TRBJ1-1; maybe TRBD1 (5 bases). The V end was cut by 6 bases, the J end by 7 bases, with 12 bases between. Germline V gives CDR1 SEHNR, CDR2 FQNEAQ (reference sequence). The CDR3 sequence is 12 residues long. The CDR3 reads CASSRDDIEAFF. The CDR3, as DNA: TGTGCCAGCAGTCGGGACGATATTGAAGCTTTCTTT.

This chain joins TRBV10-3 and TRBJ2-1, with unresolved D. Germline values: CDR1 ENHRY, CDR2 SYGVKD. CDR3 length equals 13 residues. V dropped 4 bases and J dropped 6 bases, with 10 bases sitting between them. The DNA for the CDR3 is TGTGCCATCAGTGGCCCCTTGGGCAATGAGCAGTTCTTC. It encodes CAISGPLGNEQFF.